This T cell receptor (beta chain) was found in a study of T cells in Graves' hyperthyroidism and ophthalmopathy. Broader study findings: Most thyroid clonotypes with frequency above 0.001 were detected in blood. Separation of ophthalmopathy from stable hyperthyroidism was achieved by a 13 V-J model. The model predicted ophthalmopathy a median around 6 months before onset.

Uncontrolled infection, other autoimmune disease, pregnancy or lactation disqualified patients from enrolment. On this clonotype: Its antigen is not identified.

The CDR3 loop spans 15 amino acids. V was pared by 2 bases and J by 5 bases, with 10 bases between. The germline CDR1 and CDR2 sequences are KGHSH and LQKENI. The source material, RNA transcripts, was used to amplify TCR beta CDR3 regions. Carried out on the TCR CDR3, a first-round RT-PCR used the HTBI primer set. TCRdb processed the multiplex PCR reads anew with MiXCR; each CDR3 protein has one entry. The data contain about 640,000 distinct CDR3 sequences, around 21% of them singletons. This chain connects TRBV18 to TRBJ1-6; D is perhaps TRBD1 (6 bases). The source is a man aged 25-45 years with Graves' ophthalmopathy. Sequencing used blood. This CDR3 is CASSPTGHHNSPLHF. The CDR3 DNA follows: TGTGCCAGCTCACCAACGGGACACCATAATTCACCCCTCCACTTT.